This T cell receptor beta chain came from a study of CD8 T cell repertoires and HIV-1 epitope variants. For the study at large: Controls were a CMV, EBV and flu peptide pool, Ebola AY9 negative control, and no-peptide well. Tested: three Gag epitope families, Nef HW9 and YT9. Separate from the cultures, 1M uncultured T cells served as baseline.

Findings of the study overall: Nine antigen-specific TCR beta clonotypes were found; over 5 seemed cross-reactive to variants.

V was clipped by 0 bases and J by 6 bases, with 6 bases between them. There are 13 residues in the CDR3. Germline CDR1 and CDR2: MGHRA and YSYEKL. Turning to this clone: The antigen remains unidentified.

The repertoire was sequenced with immunoSEQ multiplex PCR; TCRdb's copy has only in-frame clones and lacks some. Among about 90,000 clones, 70% to 75% were seen once, and the ten largest hold 25% to 30%. V is TRBV4-1 and J is TRBJ1-5; no clear D. Material for sequencing was uncultured baseline CD8+ T cells from peripheral blood mononuclear cells (PBMCs). The TCR sequence derives from a male donor with HIV. The CDR3 sequence is CASSQDGVQPQHF. CDR3 nucleotide sequence: TGCGCCAGCAGCCAAGATGGGGTTCAGCCCCAGCATTTT.